One and the same sample provided the 2 T cell receptor beta chains below, sequenced in a study of post-analysis software for immune sequencing data. Study findings and constraints: About five TRBV segments, including TRBV5-6, TRBV5-1 and TRBV20-1, were more frequent in patients than controls.

No antigen has been assigned to these receptors. TCR beta cDNA libraries had unique molecular identifiers. TCRdb reprocessed the PCR reads with MiXCR, giving one entry per CDR3 protein. Of 550,000 to 700,000 distinct CDR3 sequences in the sample, roughly 46% were seen once. Sequencing used blood. All receptors derive from a girl aged 10-17 years with multiple sclerosis.

V and J are TRBV12-3 or TRBV12-4 and TRBJ2-1, with TRBD2 identical over 7 bases. The CDR3 loop spans 15 amino acids. The ends lost 5 bases at V and 5 bases at J; junction bases unmatched: 9. The CDR3 DNA reads TGTGCCAGCAGTGTACGACTAGCAGAACACAATGAGCAGTTCTTC. This codes for CASSVRLAEHNEQFF.

The CDR3 bases are TGTGCCAGCAGCTTTACCGGGACAGTCCAAGAGACCCAGTACTTC. Protein: CASSFTGTVQETQYF. The V and J genes are TRBV7-2 and TRBJ2-5; 7 nucleotides agree with TRBD1. This CDR3 comprises 15 residues. Trimming cost V 3 bases and J 1 base; bases outside gene matches: 5. Germline V gene data show CDR1 as SGHTA and CDR2 as FQGNSA.